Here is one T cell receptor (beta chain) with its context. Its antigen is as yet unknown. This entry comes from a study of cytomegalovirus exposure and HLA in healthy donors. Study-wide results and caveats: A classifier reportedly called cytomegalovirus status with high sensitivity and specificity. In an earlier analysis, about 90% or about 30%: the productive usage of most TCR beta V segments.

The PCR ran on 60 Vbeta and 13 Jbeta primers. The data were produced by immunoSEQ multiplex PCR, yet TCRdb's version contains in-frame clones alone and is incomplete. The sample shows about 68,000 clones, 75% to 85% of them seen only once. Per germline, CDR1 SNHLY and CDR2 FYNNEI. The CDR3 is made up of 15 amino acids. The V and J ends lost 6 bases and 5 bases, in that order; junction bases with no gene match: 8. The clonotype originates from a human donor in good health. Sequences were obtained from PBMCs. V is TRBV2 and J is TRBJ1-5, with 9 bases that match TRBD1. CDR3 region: CASRAPGQGDQPQHF. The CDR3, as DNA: TGTGCCAGCAGGGCCCCGGGACAGGGAGATCAGCCCCAGCATTTT.